These 10 T cell receptor beta chains share one sample of origin, sequenced in a study of cytomegalovirus exposure and HLA in healthy donors. It was with 60 Vbeta and 13 Jbeta primers that the PCR ran. Produced via immunoSEQ multiplex PCR; TCRdb's table is partial and in-frame only. The sample has a few hundred thousand clones, roughly 80% seen once. The sequencing input was PBMCs. Receptors were obtained from a woman in her 30s in good health and CMV-seronegative.

The V call is TRBV6-5, the J call TRBJ1-2, with D perhaps TRBD1 (6 bases). CDR1 and CDR2 (germline): MNHEY, SVGAGI. CDR3 length equals 14 residues. Trimming removed 2 bases from V and 7 bases from J, with 14 bases in between. The CDR3 DNA reads as TGTGCCAGCAGTTACACAGGGTTAGGTGGTGGCTACACCTTC. This codes for CASSYTGLGGGYTF.

This clone is a singleton in its sample. The J gene is TRBJ2-1, the V gene TRBV15; TRBD2 is a possible D gene (6 bases). The CDR3 runs 15 residues. The germline gives CDR1 LNHNV, CDR2 YYDKDF (reference sequence). Trimming shortened V by 8 bases and J by 5 bases, and 19 bases separated the two germline ends. CDR3 nucleotide sequence: TGTGCCACCTCCCGAGGAGGGACTCACGACAATGAGCAGTTCTTC. It translates to CATSRGGTHDNEQFF.

Turning to this clone: This may stem from a read error, because a much larger clone lies one nucleotide away. The rearrangement uses TRBV11-2 and TRBJ1-1; no firm D call. Between the trimmed V and J ends, which lost 1 base and 1 base, there was a span of 7 bases. The CDR3 extends over 14 amino acids. CDR1 is SGHAT, CDR2 FQNNGV, per germline. The DNA of the CDR3 is TGTGCCAGCAGCTTAGTATCCAGGAACACTGAAGCTTTCTTT. Translated, it gives CASSLVSRNTEAFF.

This clone was seen a few times. The rearrangement links TRBV6-6 to TRBJ1-1; no clear D. The V gene lost 7 bases and the J gene lost 4 bases, with 16 bases spanning the gap. The CDR3 is 14 amino acids. Germline V gene data show CDR1 as MNHNY and CDR2 as SVGAGI (reference sequence). The CDR3 spells CASIPRTSGTEAFF. The CDR3 DNA follows: TGTGCCAGCATCCCCCGCACTTCGGGCACTGAAGCTTTCTTT.

This clone was detected a few times. The V call is TRBV30, the J call TRBJ2-7; D remains ambiguous. Germline V gene data show CDR1 as GTSNPN and CDR2 as SVGIG (reference sequence). The length of the CDR3 is 13 residues. Trimming stripped 0 bases from V and 1 base from J, with 7 bases between. DNA of the CDR3: TGTGCCTGGAGTGTTAACCTATCCTACGAGCAGTACTTC. It encodes CAWSVNLSYEQYF.

This chain links TRBV28 with TRBJ2-3; D is undetermined. Trimming left V 2 bases short and J 9 bases short, with 15 bases between. The CDR3 is 14 amino acids. Per the germline V gene, CDR1 is MDHEN and CDR2 is SYDVKM. In DNA, the CDR3 is TGTGCCAGCAGTTTAACGGTGAGGCTAGAGACGCAGTATTTT. It is translated as CASSLTVRLETQYF.

On this clone itself: Different DNA sequences within this sample yield the same CDR3. In DNA form, the CDR3 reads TGTGCCAGCAGCTTAGGAGGAACCGGGGAGCTGTTTTTT. It codes for CASSLGGTGELFF. The chain carries TRBV11-2 and TRBJ2-2; D is ambiguous. This CDR3 is 13 amino acids long. Germline V gene lookup returns CDR1 SGHAT and CDR2 FQNNGV. V lost 1 base and J lost 5, with 5 bases in between. The full variable domain, its missing parts supplied by reference TRBV11-2 and TRBJ2-2, is EAGVAQSPRYKIIEKRQSVAFWCNPISGHATLYWYQQILGQGPKLLIQFQNNGVVDDSQLPKDRFSAERLKGVDSTLKIQPAKLEDSAVYLCASSLGGTGELFFGEGSRLTVL.

This sequence joins TRBV5-6 and TRBJ1-4; the match to TRBD1 covers 9 bases. V lost 2 bases to trimming and J lost 7 bases; unmatched junction nucleotides: 3. The CDR3 spans 14 residues. The V gene's germline CDR1 is SGHDT and CDR2 YYEEEE. The CDR3 reads CASSFGTGFEKLFF. The CDR3 nucleotides read TGTGCCAGCAGCTTTGGGACAGGGTTTGAAAAACTGTTTTTT.

The rearrangement joins TRBV6-5 to TRBJ1-2, with a possible D match to TRBD1 (6 bases). From germline, CDR1 is MNHEY and CDR2 SVGAGI. This CDR3 is 13 amino acids long. The V and J ends lost 6 bases and 2 bases respectively, with 10 bases between them. CDR3 amino acids: CASRQGLNYGYTF. In DNA form, the CDR3 reads TGTGCCAGCAGACAGGGTTTGAACTATGGCTACACCTTC.

The rearrangement joins TRBV5-1 to TRBJ2-1; 7 bases match TRBD1. V trimming: 7 bases; J trimming: 3 bases; junction bases outside the gene matches: 10. The germline V gene has CDR1 SGHRS and CDR2 YFSETQ. The CDR3 covers 15 residues. The CDR3 region has the DNA TGCGCCAGCTCCTACACGGGGACAGACTACAATGAGCAGTTCTTC. Encoded protein: CASSYTGTDYNEQFF.